This entry lists 7 T cell receptor beta chains sequenced from one sample in a study of blood T cell repertoires in COVID-19. This table comes from immunoSEQ multiplex PCR, and its TCRdb copy is limited to in-frame clones, with some not included. Of some 400,000 clones in the sample, about 87% were seen once. The specimen sequenced was peripheral blood. These receptors came from a woman aged 25 to 39 with COVID-19, enrolled during active disease.

This chain links TRBV2 with TRBJ2-1, with 15 bases identical to TRBD2. V shed 8 bases, J shed 9 bases, and the junction held 8 bases outside the gene matches. Germline-derived CDR1 and CDR2 are SNHLY and FYNNEI. The CDR3 sequence is 15 residues long. DNA for the CDR3: TGTGCCAGCCTGCCGGGACTAGCGGGAGGAGGTGAGCAGTTCTTC. Its translation: CASLPGLAGGGEQFF.

The chain combines TRBV28 with TRBJ2-7, with D possibly being TRBD2 (5 bases). Trimming stripped 2 bases from V and 6 bases from J, with 8 bases between. This CDR3 has 12 amino acids. Germline V gene data show CDR1 as MDHEN and CDR2 as SYDVKM. The CDR3 loop is CASSLDYTEQYF. For the CDR3, the DNA is TGTGCCAGCAGTTTAGACTATACCGAGCAGTACTTC.

The rearrangement uses TRBV5-1 and TRBJ2-2; TRBD1 matches 12 bases. CDR1 SGHRS and CDR2 YFSETQ come from the germline V gene. V lost 3 bases to trimming and J lost 5 bases; unmatched junction nucleotides: 2. The CDR3 is 15 amino acids. CDR3 protein: CASSSGQGATGELFF. Written as DNA, the CDR3 is TGCGCCAGCAGCTCGGGACAGGGGGCTACCGGGGAGCTGTTTTTT. The full variable domain, with the rest looked up from reference TRBV5-1 and TRBJ2-2, is KAGVTQTPRYLIKTRGQQVTLSCSPISGHRSVSWYQQTPGQGLQFLFEYFSETQRNKGNFPGRFSGRQFSNSRSEMNVSTLELGDSALYLCASSSGQGATGELFFGEGSRLTVL.

J is TRBJ1-6 and V is TRBV7-9; no clear D gene. This CDR3 spans 18 amino acids. V was clipped by 3 bases and J by 10 bases, with 25 bases between them. Germline V lookup: CDR1 SEHNR, CDR2 FQNEAQ (reference sequence). The CDR3 protein is CASSFSPGKREVRSPLHF. The CDR3 DNA reads as TGTGCCAGCAGCTTCTCTCCGGGGAAACGGGAGGTTAGATCACCCCTCCACTTT.

The rearrangement joins TRBV23-1 to TRBJ2-5; TRBD1 matches 7 bases. TRBV23-1 has ORF status, its function being uncertain. Trimming took 1 base from V and 5 from J; bases not matched to a gene: 10. The CDR3 runs 16 residues. CDR3 loop: CASSQYHRGVYETQYF. DNA for the CDR3: TGCGCCAGCAGTCAATATCACAGGGGTGTATATGAGACCCAGTACTTC.

This chain joins TRBV5-4 and TRBJ2-5; TRBD1 aligns across 7 bases. CDR3 length equals 15 residues. Germline CDR1 and CDR2: SGHNT and YYREEE (reference sequence). The ends lost 6 bases at V and 1 base at J; junction bases unmatched: 9. CDR3 residues: CASTRRQGTQETQYF. The DNA of the CDR3 is TGTGCCAGCACCCGGAGACAGGGAACCCAAGAGACCCAGTACTTC.

V and J are TRBV6-5 and TRBJ1-2, with no clear D. Trimming cost V 5 bases and J 4 bases, with 11 bases left between them. This CDR3 spans 13 amino acids. The V gene's germline CDR1 is MNHEY and CDR2 SVGAGI. CDR3 sequence: CASSTGSFYGYTF. CDR3 nucleotide sequence: TGTGCCAGCAGTACCGGGAGTTTCTATGGCTACACCTTC.